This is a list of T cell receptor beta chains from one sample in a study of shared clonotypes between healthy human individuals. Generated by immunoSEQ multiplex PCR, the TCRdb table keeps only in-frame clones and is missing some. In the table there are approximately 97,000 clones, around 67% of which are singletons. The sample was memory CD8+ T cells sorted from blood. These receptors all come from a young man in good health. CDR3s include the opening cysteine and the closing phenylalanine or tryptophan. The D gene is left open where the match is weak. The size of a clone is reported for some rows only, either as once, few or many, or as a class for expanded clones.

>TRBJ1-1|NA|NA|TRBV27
CASSLMGGNTEAFF
TGTGCCAGCAGTCTAATGGGCGGGAACACTGAAGCTTTCTTT
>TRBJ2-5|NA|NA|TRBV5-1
CASSSQVRQETQYF
TGCGCCAGCAGCTCTCAGGTACGCCAAGAGACCCAGTACTTC
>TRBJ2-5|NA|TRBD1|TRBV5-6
CASSRDDRVRETQYF
TGTGCCAGCAGCCGGGACGACAGGGTTCGGGAGACCCAGTACTTC
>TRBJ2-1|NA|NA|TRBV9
CASSLMTGTTSDNEQFF
TGTGCCAGCAGCTTGATGACCGGGACCACCAGTGACAATGAGCAGTTCTTC
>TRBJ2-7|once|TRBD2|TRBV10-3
CAISEAGGAYYYEQYF
TGTGCCATCAGTGAGGCGGGGGGGGCCTATTACTACGAGCAGTACTTC
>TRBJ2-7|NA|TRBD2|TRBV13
CASSPSGSGEQYF
TGTGCCAGCAGCCCTAGCGGATCGGGGGAGCAGTACTTC
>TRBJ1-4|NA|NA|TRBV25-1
CASSDDFSREGEKLFF
TGTGCCAGCAGTGATGATTTTAGCAGGGAAGGTGAAAAACTGTTTTTT
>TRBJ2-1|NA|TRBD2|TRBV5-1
CASSLSGAGGYNEQFF
TGCGCCAGCAGCTTGTCTGGAGCGGGAGGTTACAATGAGCAGTTCTTC
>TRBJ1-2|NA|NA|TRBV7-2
CASSLKVSGGYTF
TGTGCCAGCAGCTTGAAAGTGAGCGGCGGCTACACCTTC
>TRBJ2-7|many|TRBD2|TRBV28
CASSSGVSYEQYF
TGTGCCAGCAGTAGCGGGGTTTCCTACGAGCAGTACTTC
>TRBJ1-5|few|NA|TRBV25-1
CASSGSTEYNQPQHF
TGTGCCAGCAGTGGATCCACAGAGTACAATCAGCCCCAGCATTTT
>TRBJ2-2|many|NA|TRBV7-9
CASSLVPGTDTGELFF
TGTGCCAGCAGCTTAGTTCCGGGGACTGACACCGGGGAGCTGTTTTTT
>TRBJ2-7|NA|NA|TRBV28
CASRPRKEISYEQYF
TGTGCCAGCAGACCCCGGAAGGAAATCTCCTACGAGCAGTACTTC
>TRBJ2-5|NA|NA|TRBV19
CASSRAPSRETQYF
TGTGCCAGTAGCCGGGCCCCCTCTCGGGAGACCCAGTACTTC
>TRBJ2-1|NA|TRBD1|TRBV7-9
CASSLDSGQGTLVHEQFF
TGTGCCAGCAGCTTAGATTCGGGACAGGGTACTTTAGTCCATGAGCAGTTCTTC
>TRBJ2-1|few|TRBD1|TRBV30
CAWASGQGINEQFF
TGTGCCTGGGCCTCGGGACAGGGGATCAATGAGCAGTTCTTC
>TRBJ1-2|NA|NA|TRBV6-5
CASSYDSFMGNTF
TGTGCCAGCAGTTACGACAGCTTCATGGGCAACACCTTC
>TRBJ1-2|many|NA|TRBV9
CASSYNSYGYTF
TGTGCCAGCAGCTACAACAGCTATGGCTACACCTTC
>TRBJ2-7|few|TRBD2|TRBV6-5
CAVASGSYEQYF
TGTGCCGTTGCTAGCGGGTCCTACGAGCAGTACTTC
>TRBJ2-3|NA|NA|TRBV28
CASSLDGKDTDTQYF
TGTGCCAGCAGTTTAGATGGGAAAGATACAGATACGCAGTATTTT
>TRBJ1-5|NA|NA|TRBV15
CATSPHLLGNQPQHF
TGTGCCACTTCGCCTCACCTTCTTGGCAATCAGCCCCAGCATTTT
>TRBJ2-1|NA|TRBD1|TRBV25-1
CASSGLQGKFF
TGTGCCAGCAGCGGGCTACAGGGGAAGTTCTTC
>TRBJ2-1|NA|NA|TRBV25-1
CASSESAGFYNEQFF
TGTGCCAGCAGTGAATCGGCAGGGTTCTACAATGAGCAGTTCTTC
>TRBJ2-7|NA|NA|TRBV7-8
CASSLSAMNEQYF
TGTGCCAGCAGCTTATCAGCCATGAACGAGCAGTACTTC
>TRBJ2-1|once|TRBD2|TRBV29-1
CSAEREGPYNEQFF
TGCAGCGCAGAGCGGGAGGGCCCCTACAATGAGCAGTTCTTC
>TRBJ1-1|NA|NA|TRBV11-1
CASSVLSGEAFF
TGTGCCAGCAGCGTTTTATCCGGTGAAGCTTTCTTT
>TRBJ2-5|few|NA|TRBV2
CASGGADLGDQYF
TGTGCCAGCGGGGGTGCGGACCTGGGGGACCAGTACTTC
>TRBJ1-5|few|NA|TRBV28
CATNVVNQPQHF
TGTGCCACCAATGTAGTCAATCAGCCCCAGCATTTT
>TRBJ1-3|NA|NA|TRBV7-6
CASSLEGNTIYF
TGTGCCAGCAGCTTAGAAGGAAACACCATATATTTT
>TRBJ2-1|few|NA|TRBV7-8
CASSPGPSSYNEQFF
TGTGCCAGCAGCCCCGGACCCAGCTCCTACAATGAGCAGTTCTTC
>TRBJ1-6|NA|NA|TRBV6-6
CASSANGNHSPLHF
TGTGCCAGCAGTGCTAACGGGAACCATTCACCCCTCCACTTT
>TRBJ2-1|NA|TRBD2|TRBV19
CASNGDYQGDEQFF
TGTGCCAGTAATGGGGACTATCAAGGGGATGAGCAGTTCTTC
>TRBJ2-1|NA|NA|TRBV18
CASSGYNEQFF
TGTGCCAGCTCAGGATACAATGAGCAGTTCTTC
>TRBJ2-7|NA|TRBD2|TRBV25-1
CASSEVTSGSFYEQYF
TGTGCCAGCAGTGAAGTCACGAGCGGGAGTTTTTACGAGCAGTACTTC
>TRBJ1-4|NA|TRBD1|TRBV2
CASSVGTGINEKLFF
TGTGCCAGCAGTGTAGGGACAGGGATTAATGAAAAACTGTTTTTT
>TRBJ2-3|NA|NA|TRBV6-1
CASSEYDGIPTGDTQYF
TGTGCCAGCAGTGAATATGATGGGATTCCCACGGGGGATACGCAGTATTTT
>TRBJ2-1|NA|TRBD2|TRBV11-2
CASSFPWTSANNEQFF
TGTGCCAGCAGCTTCCCCTGGACTAGCGCTAACAATGAGCAGTTCTTC
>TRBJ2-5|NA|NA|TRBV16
CASSQYTDKETQYF
TGTGCCAGCAGCCAATATACGGACAAAGAGACCCAGTACTTC
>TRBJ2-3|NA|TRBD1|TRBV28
CASSLLDRGRILSSTDTQYF
TGTGCCAGCAGTTTACTGGACAGGGGGCGCATTTTATCAAGCACAGATACGCAGTATTTT
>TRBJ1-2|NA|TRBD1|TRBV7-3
CASSPYSGPGQLKDGYTF
TGTGCCAGCAGCCCTTATAGCGGCCCGGGACAGCTCAAGGATGGCTACACCTTC
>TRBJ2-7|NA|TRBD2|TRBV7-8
CASSLAPGSGFTYEQYF
TGTGCCAGCAGCTTAGCGCCGGGTAGCGGGTTTACCTACGAGCAGTACTTC
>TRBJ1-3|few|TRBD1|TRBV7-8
CASSLHPGGQGNTIYF
TGTGCCAGCAGCTTACACCCGGGGGGACAGGGAAACACCATATATTTT
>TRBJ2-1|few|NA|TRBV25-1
CASSESPQGGNEQFF
TGTGCCAGCAGTGAATCTCCGCAGGGCGGCAATGAGCAGTTCTTC
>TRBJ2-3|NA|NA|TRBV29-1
CSVSRDNRAPADTQYF
TGCAGCGTTAGCCGAGACAACCGAGCCCCAGCAGATACGCAGTATTTT
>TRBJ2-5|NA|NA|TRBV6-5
CASSEEAAVGTQYF
TGTGCCAGCAGTGAAGAAGCAGCCGTGGGGACCCAGTACTTC
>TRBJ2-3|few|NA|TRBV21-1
CASSKKDSTDTQYF
TGTGCCAGCAGCAAAAAAGACAGCACAGATACGCAGTATTTT
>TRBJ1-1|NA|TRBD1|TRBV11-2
CASSSTGDEAFF
TGTGCCAGCAGTTCGACAGGGGATGAAGCTTTCTTT
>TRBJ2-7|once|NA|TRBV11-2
CASSTQQRFSYEQYF
TGTGCCAGCAGCACCCAACAGCGTTTCTCCTACGAGCAGTACTTC
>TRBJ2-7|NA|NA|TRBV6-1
CASSDRFSEQYF
TGTGCCAGCAGTGACAGGTTTTCCGAGCAGTACTTC